The T cell receptor (beta chain) described here comes from a study of cytomegalovirus exposure and HLA in healthy donors. Findings and caveats of the study: In the approximately 120 validation repertoires, a later analysis found that first-cohort TCR clusters tended to co-occur. The study listed roughly 150 cytomegalovirus-associated TCR beta chains. There were some public TCRs occurring in many donors, but most TCR sequences were rare.

An approximately 120-subject validation cohort, separate from the roughly 680-subject first cohort, supplied the donors. Germline V gene lookup returns CDR1 KGHSH and CDR2 LQKENI. The ends were cut back, 4 bases at V and 2 bases at J, with 10 bases in the middle. The CDR3 extends over 14 amino acids. About this clone itself: Its antigen is undetermined.

Using immunoSEQ multiplex PCR, the repertoire was profiled, and TCRdb retains in-frame clones only, with some absent. The sample has 50,000 to 65,000 clones, approximately 95% seen once. The source material was PBMCs. The receptor comes from a woman younger than 30 in good health and CMV-seronegative. The chain joins TRBV18 to TRBJ2-3; D not certain. The CDR3 protein is CASSHGYTTDTQYF. CDR3 DNA sequence: TGTGCCAGCTCACACGGGTACACCACAGATACGCAGTATTTT.